The entry that follows covers one TCR beta chain sequence. Its matching antigen is unknown. Relative to the germline gene, one junction end is altered; a read error may explain this. These data are taken from a study of molecular identifiers for immune sequencing clone quantification. Study-level information: Replicates partitioned RNA from roughly 21,000 or 96,000 naive CD8 cells into five parts, sequencing four.

This CDR3 has 15 amino acids. Germline CDR1 is LGHDT and CDR2 is YNNKEL (reference sequence). TCRdb re-called the PCR reads through MiXCR, storing one row per CDR3 protein. The repertoire holds about half a million distinct CDR3 sequences, with around 25% as singletons. Points from the study as a whole: Clones above 20 RNA copies held over 98% of effector molecules, under 1% in naive cells.

Source material: naive CD8+ T cells from blood, with Jurkat cell RNA spiked in. Specified subset: FACS-sorted CD8+CD4-CCR7+CD45RA+ naive T cells. This chain joins TRBV3-1 and TRBJ2-3; TRBD1 might be the D (5 bases). The clonotype originates from a human donor in good health. Some libraries in this study had Jurkat cell RNA spiked in. CDR3 nucleotide sequence: TGTGCCAGCAGCTCCTGGGGCCGGCCCGCAGATACGCCGTATTTT. It is translated as CASSSWGRPADTPYF.